These 9 T cell receptor beta chains were sequenced from one sample in a study of post-analysis software for immune sequencing data. The study's findings and limits: Several TRBV segments occurring more often in patients than controls included TRBV5-6, TRBV5-1 and TRBV20-1.

Tagging with unique molecular identifiers was a feature of the TCR beta cDNA libraries. TCRdb analysed the PCR reads with MiXCR anew, one entry per CDR3 protein. The sample carries some 690,000 distinct CDR3 sequences, roughly 29% recorded once. Their target antigens are unknown. Sequenced sample: blood. Receptors originate from a girl aged 10 to 17 with multiple sclerosis.

The V gene is TRBV27, the J gene TRBJ1-2; D possibly corresponds to TRBD1 (5 bases). The CDR3 length is 14 residues. Germline CDR1 reads MNHEY; CDR2 reads SMNVEV (reference sequence). The ends were cut back, 8 bases at V and 8 bases at J, with 21 bases in the middle. For the CDR3, the DNA is TGTGCCAGCGCGAGCGGGGGTCTGGCCATCGGCTACACCTTC. It translates to CASASGGLAIGYTF.

J is TRBJ2-3 and V is TRBV7-9; 8 bases agree with TRBD2. Germline CDR1 reads SEHNR; CDR2 reads FQNEAQ (reference sequence). Trimming at V came to 5 bases and at J to 4 bases, leaving 8 bases not matched to a gene. This CDR3 is built from 15 residues. The DNA of the CDR3 is TGTGCCAGCAGCCCGCAGCGGGGGAGGGCAGATACGCAGTATTTT. It codes for CASSPQRGRADTQYF.

This clonotype was observed a few times. The rearrangement links TRBV28 to TRBJ1-5; 8 bases line up with TRBD1. This CDR3 has 16 residues. CDR1 is MDHEN and CDR2 is SYDVKM in the germline V gene. V gave up 3 bases and J gave up 4 bases; unmatched junction bases: 8. The DNA for the CDR3 is TGTGCCAGCAGTTTTCCCGGGACAGGACTAAATCAGCCCCAGCATTTT. As protein: CASSFPGTGLNQPQHF.

This clonotype was observed a handful of times. The chain is built from TRBV29-1 and TRBJ2-3, with TRBD2 as a possible D gene (6 bases). Deletions cut 7 bases from V and 5 bases from J, with 25 bases between. This CDR3 region has 16 residues. Germline lookup yields CDR1 SQVTM and CDR2 ANQGSEA. In DNA form, the CDR3 reads TGCAGCGCCACAAGGGCGGGTGCGGGACGGGGAGATACGCAGTATTTT. Its protein product is CSATRAGAGRGDTQYF.

This clonotype was counted only a few times. The chain employs TRBV6-1 and TRBJ1-5; TRBD1 is a possible D gene (5 bases). CDR1 is MNHNS and CDR2 is SASEGT in the germline V gene. V was clipped by 0 bases and J by 2 bases, with 8 bases between them. The CDR3 extends over 15 amino acids. The CDR3 region has the DNA TGTGCCAGCAGTGAAGCAGTGGGGGGCAATCAGCCCCAGCATTTT. This sequence encodes CASSEAVGGNQPQHF.

The chain recombines TRBV9 with TRBJ1-4; unclear D gene. The CDR3 extends over 14 amino acids. Trimming removed 3 bases from V and 4 bases from J, with 10 bases in between. From germline, CDR1 is SGDLS and CDR2 YYNGEE. In DNA, the CDR3 is TGTGCCAGCAGCGGGATCGGCCTTAATGAAAAACTGTTTTTT. Amino acid sequence: CASSGIGLNEKLFF.

This clonotype was detected a few times. The chain has TRBV29-1 and TRBJ1-5; D remains unclear. The CDR3 runs 12 residues. Germline CDR1 is SQVTM and CDR2 is ANQGSEA. Trimming took 6 bases from V and 6 from J, leaving 12 bases between them. The CDR3: CSVQEGRQPQHF. CDR3 DNA: TGCAGCGTCCAAGAGGGTCGTCAGCCCCAGCATTTT. The whole variable domain, remainder taken from reference TRBV29-1 and TRBJ1-5, is SAVISQKPSRDICQRGTSLTIQCQVDSQVTMMFWYRQQPGQSLTLIATANQGSEATYESGFVIDKFPISRPNLTFSTLTVSNMSPEDSSIYLCSVQEGRQPQHFGDGTRLSIL.

This clonotype was observed a handful of times. The rearrangement uses TRBV7-9 and TRBJ2-5; no clear D gene. This CDR3 is built from 16 residues. V was pared by 5 bases and J by 5 bases, with 21 bases between. Germline loops: CDR1 SEHNR, CDR2 FQNEAQ (reference sequence). Written as DNA, the CDR3 is TGTGCCAGCAGCCCATCGGTAGTGGGCTTTCGGGAGACCCAGTACTTC. It translates to CASSPSVVGFRETQYF. The full variable domain, completed using reference TRBV7-9 and TRBJ2-5, is DTGVSQNPRHKITKRGQNVTFRCDPISEHNRLYWYRQTLGQGPEFLTYFQNEAQLEKSRLLSDRFSAERPKGSFSTLEIQRTEQGDSAMYLCASSPSVVGFRETQYFGPGTRLLVL.

The rearrangement joins TRBV7-2 to TRBJ2-1; 15 bases are shared with TRBD2. Germline V gene data show CDR1 as SGHTA and CDR2 as FQGNSA. The CDR3 is made up of 19 amino acids. J lost 3 bases, V lost 1 base, and 7 bases had no gene match. The CDR3 DNA reads as TGTGCCAGCAGCTTAGGCTGGGGACTAGCGGGAGGATTCTACAATGAGCAGTTCTTC. Its protein is CASSLGWGLAGGFYNEQFF.